This T cell receptor beta chain originates from a study of blood T cell repertoires in COVID-19. Sequenced by immunoSEQ multiplex PCR; TCRdb stores in-frame clones only, minus some. This sample carries 120,000 or so clones, around four fifths of them seen once, and the ten largest clones take around 25%. J lost 3 bases, V lost 1 base, and 6 bases had no gene match. The germline gives CDR1 SGHTA, CDR2 FQGNSA. The CDR3 covers 15 residues. This TCR was recovered from a human donor in a cohort sampled during active COVID-19. Sequencing input: peripheral blood. The genes are TRBV7-2 and TRBJ2-7, with 7 nucleotides matching TRBD1. CDR3 nucleotide sequence: TGTGCCAGCAGCTTAGGGACAGGTGATTTCTACGAGCAGTACTTC. This translates into CASSLGTGDFYEQYF.